One sample yielded the 27 T cell receptor beta chains listed below, sequenced in a study of T cell responses to AZD1222 COVID-19 vaccine. TCRdb's table, derived via immunoSEQ multiplex PCR, lists solely in-frame clones and lacks some. The sample consists of roughly 120,000 clones, more than 85% of them appearing once. The starting material was peripheral blood, obtained 28 days after the second AZD1222 dose. The receptor set was obtained from an adult who received the AZD1222 COVID-19 vaccine.

For the CDR3, the DNA is TGTGCCAGCAGTTACAAGGTAGCGGGAGGCCACAATGAGCAGTTCTTC. Its protein is CASSYKVAGGHNEQFF. V and J are TRBV6-5 and TRBJ2-1; the match to TRBD2 covers 10 bases. The V segment lost 2 bases and the J segment 5 bases; nucleotides outside the gene matches: 6. Per the germline V gene, CDR1 is MNHEY and CDR2 is SVGAGI. The CDR3 extends over 16 amino acids.

The V call is TRBV4-2, the J call TRBJ1-6, with D possibly TRBD1 on 5 matching bases. Germline V gene data show CDR1 as LGHNA and CDR2 as YNFKEQ. Trimming pared 0 bases from V and 10 bases from J, leaving 13 bases between. This CDR3 contains 15 residues. The CDR3 is CASSQESWGSSPLHF. The DNA for the CDR3 is TGTGCCAGCAGCCAAGAATCGTGGGGCTCATCACCCCTCCACTTT.

CDR3 residues: CAWSVEGGQPQHF. The CDR3 DNA sequence: TGTGCCTGGAGTGTCGAGGGAGGTCAGCCCCAGCATTTT. The gene calls are TRBV30 and TRBJ1-5, with D unclear. Deletions cut 0 bases from V and 6 bases from J, with 9 bases between. The CDR3 consists of 13 residues. Germline CDR1 GTSNPN, CDR2 SVGIG (reference sequence).

The V call is TRBV2, the J call TRBJ1-1; D unclear. With 0 bases removed from V and 10 bases from J, the gap between germline ends came to 9 bases. Germline CDR1 reads SNHLY; CDR2 reads FYNNEI. The CDR3 runs 12 residues. Here the CDR3 reads CASSEAIRPAFF. The CDR3 bases are TGTGCCAGCAGTGAAGCGATTCGCCCAGCTTTCTTT. The full variable domain, with the rest looked up from reference TRBV2 and TRBJ1-1, is EPEVTQTPSHQVTQMGQEVILRCVPISNHLYFYWYRQILGQKVEFLVSFYNNEISEKSEIFDDQFSVERPDGSNFTLKIRSTKLEDSAMYFCASSEAIRPAFFGQGTRLTVV.

A remark on this clone: A junction boundary mismatches the germline segment, possibly from a read error. The J gene is TRBJ2-3, the V gene TRBV7-7; 11 nucleotides agree with TRBD2. Germline V gives CDR1 SSHAT, CDR2 FNYEAQ (reference sequence). The CDR3 is 17 amino acids. CDR3 amino acids: CASSSGTSGLSTDTQYF. CDR3 coding DNA: TGTGCTAGCAGCTCTGGGACTAGCGGCCTTAGCACAGATACGCAGTATTTT.

This chain links TRBV5-1 with TRBJ2-5; 7 nucleotides match TRBD2. This CDR3 contains 15 residues. CDR1 SGHRS and CDR2 YFSETQ come from the germline V gene. After removal of 3 bases from V and 0 bases from J, the junction contained 5 bases not matched to a gene. The CDR3 nucleotides read TGCGCCAGCAGCTCCCTGGGGGGGGACCAAGAGACCCAGTACTTC. It translates to CASSSLGGDQETQYF. Together with reference TRBV5-1 and TRBJ2-5, the CDR3 gives the full variable domain: KAGVTQTPRYLIKTRGQQVTLSCSPISGHRSVSWYQQTPGQGLQFLFEYFSETQRNKGNFPGRFSGRQFSNSRSEMNVSTLELGDSALYLCASSSLGGDQETQYFGPGTRLLVL.

The chain is built from TRBV7-9 and TRBJ1-4; tentatively, D is TRBD1 (6 bases). The V end was cut by 5 bases, the J end by 8 bases, with 15 bases between. This CDR3 has 14 amino acids. Germline V lookup: CDR1 SEHNR, CDR2 FQNEAQ (reference sequence). CDR3 region: CASSPRGGEEKLFF. The CDR3 DNA reads as TGTGCCAGCAGCCCCCGGGGGGGCGAGGAAAAACTGTTTTTT. The full variable domain, its missing parts supplied by reference TRBV7-9 and TRBJ1-4, is DTGVSQNPRHKITKRGQNVTFRCDPISEHNRLYWYRQTLGQGPEFLTYFQNEAQLEKSRLLSDRFSAERPKGSFSTLEIQRTEQGDSAMYLCASSPRGGEEKLFFGSGTQLSVL.

The V call is TRBV5-8, the J call TRBJ1-5, with 8 bases fitting TRBD1. The J segment lost 6 bases and the V segment lost 3 bases, leaving 8 bases of the junction unmatched. Germline assignment: CDR1 SGHTS and CDR2 YDEGEE. The CDR3 runs to 15 residues. The CDR3, as DNA: TGTGCCAGCAGCTCCTCCACCAGGGGGCTTCAGCCCCAGCATTTT. This codes for CASSSSTRGLQPQHF.

This chain uses TRBV7-2 with TRBJ2-1; D remains ambiguous. V dropped 1 base and J dropped 6 bases, with 7 bases sitting between them. CDR1 is SGHTA and CDR2 is FQGNSA in the germline V gene. The CDR3 extends over 13 amino acids. CDR3: CASSLGLSNEQFF. CDR3 nucleotide sequence: TGTGCCAGCAGCTTAGGACTTTCCAATGAGCAGTTCTTC.

The chain combines TRBV7-2 with TRBJ2-1; TRBD1 aligns across 9 bases. The trim removed 4 bases at V and 5 bases at J, leaving 9 bases unmatched. Germline V gives CDR1 SGHTA, CDR2 FQGNSA. The CDR3 loop spans 16 amino acids. CDR3 bases: TGTGCCAGCAGCTCTCCAGGGACAGGGTGGGACAATGAGCAGTTCTTC. It translates to CASSSPGTGWDNEQFF.

The V call is TRBV3-1 (or the pseudogene TRBV3-2), the J call TRBJ2-7; TRBD2 might be the D (5 bases). Trimming stripped 6 bases from V and 5 bases from J, with 20 bases between. The CDR3 length is 15 residues. The germline V gene encodes CDR1 LGHDT and CDR2 YNNKEL (reference sequence). CDR3 residues: CASSSRWRSRDEQYF. The CDR3 coding sequence is TGTGCCAGCAGTTCCAGGTGGCGTTCGAGGGACGAGCAGTACTTC.

This clone was seen a few times. V and J are TRBV29-1 and TRBJ1-2, with D possibly matching TRBD1 (5 bases). Germline lookup yields CDR1 SQVTM and CDR2 ANQGSEA. CDR3 size: 15 residues. Trimming left V 0 bases short and J 5 bases short, with 16 bases between. CDR3 in DNA: TGCAGCGTTGAAGAACGGGGCAAGTCCTATTATGGCTACACCTTC. This codes for CSVEERGKSYYGYTF.

The CDR3 loop reads CASSPRGLGSGNTIYF. Here the CDR3 DNA reads TGTGCCAGCAGCCCCCGAGGTTTGGGCTCTGGAAACACCATATATTTT. V gene TRBV9 combines with J gene TRBJ1-3, with D unresolved. V lost 4 bases to trimming and J lost 0 bases, with 14 bases between them. Germline assignment: CDR1 SGDLS and CDR2 YYNGEE. There are 16 residues in the CDR3.

This chain connects TRBV5-4 to TRBJ2-7; D gene ambiguous. V was trimmed by 0 bases and J by 0 bases, leaving 7 bases between them. Germline-derived CDR1 and CDR2 are SGHNT and YYREEE (reference sequence). The CDR3 is made up of 14 amino acids. In nucleotides, the CDR3 is TGTGCCAGCAGCTTGGACACCTTCTCCTACGAGCAGTACTTC. Translated: CASSLDTFSYEQYF.

The V gene is TRBV20-1, the J gene TRBJ1-1, with no clear D. Per the germline V gene, CDR1 is DFQATT and CDR2 is SNEGSKA (reference sequence). This CDR3 has 12 amino acids. Trimming removed 3 bases at V and 6 bases at J, with 11 bases between. CDR3 bases: TGCAGTGCTAGTCTCCAAGCCGCTGAAGCTTTCTTT. Its protein product is CSASLQAAEAFF.

V usage is TRBV9 and J usage is TRBJ1-5; D gene uncertain. The CDR3 contains 13 residues. V lost 4 bases to trimming and J lost 2 bases, with 7 bases between them. Per germline, CDR1 SGDLS and CDR2 YYNGEE. CDR3 protein: CASSPGGNQPQHF. The CDR3 coding sequence is TGTGCCAGCAGCCCCGGGGGCAATCAGCCCCAGCATTTT.

The chain has TRBV15 and TRBJ1-5; D gene ambiguous. This CDR3 region has 15 residues. CDR1 is LNHNV, CDR2 YYDKDF, per germline (reference sequence). V lost 6 bases and J lost 8, with 20 bases in between. CDR3 sequence reads: CATRAEGRAFKPQHF. In nucleotides, the CDR3 is TGTGCCACCAGGGCAGAGGGAAGGGCCTTTAAGCCCCAGCATTTT.

J is TRBJ1-5 and V is TRBV7-2; D gene ambiguous. With 8 bases removed from V and 4 bases from J, the gap between germline ends came to 6 bases. From germline, CDR1 is SGHTA and CDR2 FQGNSA. The CDR3 is 11 amino acids. The CDR3 sequence is CASGGNQPQHF. The CDR3 bases are TGTGCCAGCGGTGGAAATCAGCCCCAGCATTTT. Full variable domain (remainder filled in from reference TRBV7-2 and TRBJ1-5): GAGVSQSPSNKVTEKGKDVELRCDPISGHTALYWYRQSLGQGLEFLIYFQGNSAPDKSGLPSDRFSAERTGGSVSTLTIQRTQQEDSAVYLCASGGNQPQHFGDGTRLSIL.

The rearrangement joins TRBV25-1 to TRBJ1-1; D ambiguous. This CDR3 is 16 amino acids long. Germline V gene data show CDR1 as MGHDK and CDR2 as SYGVNS. V lost 1 base to trimming and J lost 4 bases, with 16 bases between them. The CDR3 DNA follows: TGTGCCAGCAGTGAATTTGGTATGGGGATAGCCACTGAAGCTTTCTTT. As protein: CASSEFGMGIATEAFF.

The chain carries TRBV19 and TRBJ2-2; possible D gene TRBD2, 5 bases. With 7 bases removed from V and 0 bases from J, the gap between germline ends came to 9 bases. The germline CDR1 and CDR2 sequences are LNHDA and SQIVND (reference sequence). CDR3 size: 14 residues. CDR3 loop: CASMVRANTGELFF. CDR3 nucleotide sequence: TGTGCCAGTATGGTGAGGGCGAACACCGGGGAGCTGTTTTTT.

This chain uses TRBV6-5 with TRBJ1-1, with D maybe TRBD1 (6 bases). CDR3 length equals 14 residues. Trimming pared 2 bases from V and 4 bases from J, leaving 11 bases between. Germline V gene sequence: CDR1 MNHEY, CDR2 SVGAGI. Here the CDR3 DNA reads TGTGCCAGCAGTTACGGAGGCAGGGGCACTGAAGCTTTCTTT. Amino acid sequence: CASSYGGRGTEAFF.

This sequence joins TRBV9 and TRBJ1-1; D is uncertain. Trimming removed 0 bases from V and 1 base from J, with 7 bases in between. The CDR3 runs to 14 residues. Germline CDR1 reads SGDLS; CDR2 reads YYNGEE. CDR3 sequence reads: CASSVGLANTEAFF. For the CDR3, the DNA is TGTGCCAGCAGCGTAGGTTTAGCGAACACTGAAGCTTTCTTT. The full variable domain, its missing parts supplied by reference TRBV9 and TRBJ1-1, is DSGVTQTPKHLITATGQRVTLRCSPRSGDLSVYWYQQSLDQGLQFLIQYYNGEERAKGNILERFSAQQFPDLHSELNLSSLELGDSALYFCASSVGLANTEAFFGQGTRLTVV.

The rearrangement links TRBV5-6 to TRBJ1-2; 9 bases are shared with TRBD1. The V and J ends lost 0 bases and 8 bases, in that order; junction bases with no gene match: 2. CDR1 is SGHDT and CDR2 is YYEEEE in the germline V gene. The CDR3 is 13 amino acids. DNA of the CDR3: TGTGCCAGCAGCTTGGGGACAGGGGTGGGCTACACCTTC. It encodes CASSLGTGVGYTF.

The rearrangement links TRBV2 to TRBJ2-1; D may correspond to TRBD1 or TRBD2 (5 bases each). This CDR3 contains 14 residues. The V end lost 6 bases, the J end lost 3 bases, and 12 bases lay between the germline ends. Germline V lookup: CDR1 SNHLY, CDR2 FYNNEI. The CDR3 DNA follows: TGTGCCAGCAGAGGGACCAGCCGCTACAATGAGCAGTTCTTC. Protein product: CASRGTSRYNEQFF.

The chain joins TRBV18 to TRBJ1-1; D gene unclear. The CDR3 totals 13 residues. The germline CDR1 and CDR2 sequences are KGHSH and LQKENI. V lost 4 bases, J lost 1 base, and 7 bases lay in between. Here the CDR3 reads CASSLDRNTEAFF. CDR3 DNA: TGTGCCAGCTCACTAGACCGGAACACTGAAGCTTTCTTT. The full variable domain, rest sourced from reference TRBV18 and TRBJ1-1, is NAGVMQNPRHLVRRRGQEARLRCSPMKGHSHVYWYRQLPEEGLKFMVYLQKENIIDESGMPKERFSAEFPKEGPSILRIQQVVRGDSAAYFCASSLDRNTEAFFGQGTRLTVV.

The J gene is TRBJ2-7, the V gene TRBV12-3 or TRBV12-4, with D hard to call. The CDR3 extends over 12 amino acids. The ends were cut back, 4 bases at V and 2 bases at J, with 6 bases in the middle. The CDR3 DNA follows: TGTGCCAGCAGTTCAGGTCCCTACGAGCAGTACTTC. The encoded protein is CASSSGPYEQYF.

V and J are TRBV7-2 and TRBJ1-2, with D uncertain. This CDR3 has 11 amino acids. Germline V lookup: CDR1 SGHTA, CDR2 FQGNSA. V lost 4 bases, J lost 5 bases, and 5 bases lay in between. In DNA form, the CDR3 reads TGTGCCAGCAGCTCCTTATATGGCTACACCTTC. As protein: CASSSLYGYTF.